The rows below give T cell receptor beta chains drawn from one sample of a study of cytomegalovirus exposure and HLA in healthy donors. TCRdb's copy holds only in-frame clones and misses some; the assay was immunoSEQ multiplex PCR. Altogether some 84,000 clones are present, under 85% being singletons, with the ten largest covering under 2.5%. The sequencing input was PBMCs. The source is a boy aged 5-17 years in good health and CMV-seronegative. CDR3s include the opening cysteine and the closing phenylalanine or tryptophan. D genes are given only for firm matches. A row's size may be missing; if present it is once, few, many or a size class.

CDR3 protein: CASSLDRGRYEQYF
CDR3 DNA: TGTGCCAGCAGCTTGGACAGGGGAAGGTACGAGCAGTACTTC
clone size: NA
D gene: TRBD1
J gene: TRBJ2-7
V gene: TRBV5-6
CDR3 length: 14

CDR3 protein: CASSWDSGRNSPLHF
CDR3 DNA: TGTGCCAGCAGCTGGGACTCAGGGCGGAATTCACCCCTCCACTTT
clone size: NA
D gene: NA
J gene: TRBJ1-6
V gene: TRBV7-3
CDR3 length: 15

CDR3 protein: CASSRDQKSTEAFF
CDR3 DNA: TGTGCCAGCAGCCGGGATCAGAAAAGCACTGAAGCTTTCTTT
clone size: NA
D gene: NA
J gene: TRBJ1-1
V gene: TRBV2
CDR3 length: 14

CDR3 protein: CATSRDRGLRGYTF
CDR3 DNA: TGTGCCACCAGCAGAGATCGGGGGTTAAGGGGCTACACCTTC
clone size: NA
D gene: NA
J gene: TRBJ1-2
V gene: TRBV15
CDR3 length: 14

CDR3 protein: CASSPQGDRLLYPGTEAFF
CDR3 DNA: TGTGCCAGTAGTCCCCAGGGTGACCGTCTTCTCTATCCTGGCACTGAAGCTTTCTTT
clone size: NA
D gene: NA
J gene: TRBJ1-1
V gene: TRBV19
CDR3 length: 19

CDR3 protein: CASSQDRGGGQPQHF
CDR3 DNA: TGCGCCAGCAGCCAAGATCGCGGGGGCGGTCAGCCCCAGCATTTT
clone size: few
D gene: NA
J gene: TRBJ1-5
V gene: TRBV4-1
CDR3 length: 15

CDR3 protein: CAWSAGQGTDTQYF
CDR3 DNA: TGTGCCTGGAGTGCCGGGCAGGGAACAGATACGCAGTATTTT
clone size: NA
D gene: NA
J gene: TRBJ2-3
V gene: TRBV30
CDR3 length: 14

CDR3 protein: CASSLAGQNTEAFF
CDR3 DNA: TGCGCCAGCAGCTTGGCCGGACAGAACACTGAAGCTTTCTTT
clone size: NA
D gene: NA
J gene: TRBJ1-1
V gene: TRBV5-1
CDR3 length: 14

CDR3 protein: CASSYSGVYEQYF
CDR3 DNA: TGTGCCAGCAGTTACTCGGGCGTCTACGAGCAGTACTTC
clone size: NA
D gene: NA
J gene: TRBJ2-7
V gene: TRBV6-5
CDR3 length: 13

CDR3 protein: CASSPSWGSNEQFF
CDR3 DNA: TGTGCCAGCAGCCCATCCTGGGGCAGCAATGAGCAGTTCTTC
clone size: NA
D gene: NA
J gene: TRBJ2-1
V gene: TRBV9
CDR3 length: 14

CDR3 protein: CASSFSPPLNTEAFF
CDR3 DNA: TGTGCCAGCAGCTTCTCTCCCCCCCTGAACACTGAAGCTTTCTTT
clone size: NA
D gene: NA
J gene: TRBJ1-1
V gene: TRBV5-6
CDR3 length: 15

CDR3 protein: CASSRDSSYYEQYF
CDR3 DNA: TGTGCCAGCAGTAGGGACAGCTCTTACTACGAGCAGTACTTC
clone size: NA
D gene: TRBD1
J gene: TRBJ2-7
V gene: TRBV7-9
CDR3 length: 14

CDR3 protein: CASRVDRSTEAFF
CDR3 DNA: TGTGCCAGCAGGGTGGACAGGAGCACTGAAGCTTTCTTT
clone size: few
D gene: TRBD1
J gene: TRBJ1-1
V gene: TRBV2
CDR3 length: 13

CDR3 protein: CASSQIGGLYGYTF
CDR3 DNA: TGTGCCAGCAGCCAAATAGGGGGCCTCTATGGCTACACCTTC
clone size: few
D gene: TRBD1
J gene: TRBJ1-2
V gene: TRBV13
CDR3 length: 14

CDR3 protein: CASSLDLRGANVLTF
CDR3 DNA: TGTGCCAGCAGCTTAGATTTACGGGGGGCCAACGTCCTGACTTTC
clone size: NA
D gene: NA
J gene: TRBJ2-6
V gene: TRBV7-2
CDR3 length: 15

CDR3 protein: CASSLRLAGGVDEQYF
CDR3 DNA: TGTGCCAGCAGTCTTCGACTAGCGGGGGGCGTCGACGAGCAGTACTTC
clone size: few
D gene: TRBD2
J gene: TRBJ2-7
V gene: TRBV5-4
CDR3 length: 16

CDR3 protein: CSVEGGGGEQYF
CDR3 DNA: TGCAGCGTTGAAGGAGGGGGTGGCGAGCAGTACTTC
clone size: NA
D gene: NA
J gene: TRBJ2-7
V gene: TRBV29-1
CDR3 length: 12

CDR3 protein: CASSEGDRYNEQFF
CDR3 DNA: TGCGCCAGCAGTGAGGGAGACAGGTACAATGAGCAGTTCTTC
clone size: NA
D gene: NA
J gene: TRBJ2-1
V gene: TRBV10-2
CDR3 length: 14